This TCR beta chain was recovered during a study of shared clonotypes between healthy human individuals. Study at large: Donors had three CD4 naive, three CD4 memory, two CD8 naive and one CD8 memory plate apiece.

Germline-derived CDR1 and CDR2 are SGHVS and FQNEAQ. The CDR3 totals 17 residues. V shed 5 bases and J shed 8 bases, with 27 bases lying between them. Clones were read by immunoSEQ multiplex PCR, and TCRdb kept only the in-frame ones, dropping some. The sample has about 1.1 million clones, around 77% seen once. This TCR came from a man between 18 and 35 years old in good health. Some clones in this sample may be carry-over from other donors' samples. The sample comprised memory CD4+ T cells from PBMCs. Specified subset: CD45RA-negative fraction. This chain uses TRBV7-8 with TRBJ2-5; D ambiguous. This CDR3 reads CASSLQGEQIHRFTQYF. CDR3 nucleotides: TGTGCCAGCAGCCTTCAAGGCGAACAGATCCACCGGTTTACCCAGTACTTC. Drawing the rest from reference TRBV7-8 and TRBJ2-5, the complete variable domain is GAGVSQSPRYKVAKRGQDVALRCDPISGHVSLFWYQQALGQGPEFLTYFQNEAQLDKSGLPSDRFFAERPEGSVSTLKIQRTQQEDSAVYLCASSLQGEQIHRFTQYFGPGTRLLVL.